Presented here are 3 T cell receptor beta chains from one specimen sequenced in a study of T cell repertoires in cytomegalovirus infection. TCRdb re-called the reads through MiXCR, storing one row per CDR3 protein. The sample lists 100,000 to 150,000 distinct CDR3 sequences, roughly 9% occurring once. Sequencing was performed on PBMCs. The receptors come from a human donor in good health (CMV status not recorded). Some clones in this sample may be carry-over from other donors' samples.

This clonotype was seen repeatedly, ten times or more. The chain links TRBV19 to TRBJ2-7, with D perhaps given as TRBD1 or TRBD2 (5 bases each). V lost 5 bases to trimming and J lost 3 bases, with 17 bases between them. Germline CDR1 is LNHDA and CDR2 is SQIVND (reference sequence). There are 15 residues in the CDR3. The CDR3 nucleotides read TGTGCCAGTAGTCAGCCGAGGGGAATCCACTACGAGCAGTACTTC. Amino acid sequence: CASSQPRGIHYEQYF.

This clonotype was observed at least ten times. The DNA for the CDR3 is TGTGCCAGTAGTCCCTCACTAGCGAACTCCTACAATGAGCAGTTCTTC. This translates into CASSPSLANSYNEQFF. The rearrangement joins TRBV19 to TRBJ2-1, with 7 positions matching TRBD2. CDR3 length: 16 residues. Germline CDR1 and CDR2: LNHDA and SQIVND (reference sequence). V trimming: 5 bases; J trimming: 0 bases; junction bases outside the gene matches: 7. The variable domain in full, with the rest retrieved from reference TRBV19 and TRBJ2-1, is DGGITQSPKYLFRKEGQNVTLSCEQNLNHDAMYWYRQDPGQGLRLIYYSQIVNDFQKGDIAEGYSVSREKKESFPLTVTSAQKNPTAFYLCASSPSLANSYNEQFFGPGTRLTVL.

This clonotype was seen more than once but under ten times. The V gene is TRBV5-1, the J gene TRBJ1-5; D perhaps matches TRBD1 (5 bases). The CDR3 contains 15 residues. Looked up from germline, CDR1 is SGHRS and CDR2 is YFSETQ. Trimming pared 2 bases from V and 0 bases from J, leaving 9 bases between. The CDR3 protein is CASSFGTDSNQPQHF. CDR3 coding DNA: TGCGCCAGCAGCTTCGGGACGGATAGCAATCAGCCCCAGCATTTT.